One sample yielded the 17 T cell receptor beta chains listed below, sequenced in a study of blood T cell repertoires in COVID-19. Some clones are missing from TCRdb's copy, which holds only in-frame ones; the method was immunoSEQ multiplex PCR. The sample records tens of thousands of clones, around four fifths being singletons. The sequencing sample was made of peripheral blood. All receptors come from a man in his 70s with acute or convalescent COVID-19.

The CDR3 DNA reads as TGTGCCAGCAGCCAAGATCCTCGGGGAGACAATGAGCAGTTCTTC. This codes for CASSQDPRGDNEQFF. V and J are TRBV4-2 and TRBJ2-1; weak D call: TRBD2 (5 bases). CDR1 and CDR2 from the germline V gene are LGHNA and YNFKEQ. Trimming took 0 bases from V and 5 from J, leaving 11 bases between them. This CDR3 spans 15 amino acids.

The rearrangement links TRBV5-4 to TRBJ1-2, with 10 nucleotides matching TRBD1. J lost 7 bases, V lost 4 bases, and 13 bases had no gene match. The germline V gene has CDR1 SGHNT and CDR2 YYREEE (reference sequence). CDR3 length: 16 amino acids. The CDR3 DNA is TGTGCCAGCAGCCCCGGGACAGGGGCCGTTTCGTTTGGCTACACCTTC. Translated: CASSPGTGAVSFGYTF.

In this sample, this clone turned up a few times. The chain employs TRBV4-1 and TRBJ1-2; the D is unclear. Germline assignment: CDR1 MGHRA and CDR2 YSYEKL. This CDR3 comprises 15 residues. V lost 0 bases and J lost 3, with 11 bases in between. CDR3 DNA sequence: TGCGCCAGCAGCCAAGAGAACTACCTTTACTATGGCTACACCTTC. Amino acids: CASSQENYLYYGYTF.

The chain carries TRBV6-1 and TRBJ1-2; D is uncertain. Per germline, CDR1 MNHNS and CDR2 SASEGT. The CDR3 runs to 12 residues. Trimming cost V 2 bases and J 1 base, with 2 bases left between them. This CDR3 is CASSELNYGYTF. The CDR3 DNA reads TGTGCCAGCAGTGAACTTAACTATGGCTACACCTTC.

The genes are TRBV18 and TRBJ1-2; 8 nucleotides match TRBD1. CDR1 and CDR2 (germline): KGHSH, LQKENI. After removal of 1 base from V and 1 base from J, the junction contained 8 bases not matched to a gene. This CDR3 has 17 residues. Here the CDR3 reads CASSPLRGRGLNYGYTF. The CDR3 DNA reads TGTGCCAGCTCACCACTTCGTGGCAGGGGGCTTAACTATGGCTACACCTTC.

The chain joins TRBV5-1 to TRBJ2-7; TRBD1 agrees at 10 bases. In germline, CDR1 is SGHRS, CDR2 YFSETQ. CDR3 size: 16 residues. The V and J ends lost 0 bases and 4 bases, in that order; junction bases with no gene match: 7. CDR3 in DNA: TGCGCCAGCAGCTTGGCGGGGACGGGACAGGGGTACGAGCAGTACTTC. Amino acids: CASSLAGTGQGYEQYF.

CDR3 bases: TGCAGCGCCTTACTAGCGGGCACAGATACGCAGTATTTT. This encodes CSALLAGTDTQYF. The chain employs TRBV29-1 and TRBJ2-3, with TRBD2 matching over 8 bases. The CDR3 is 13 amino acids. Germline V gene sequence: CDR1 SQVTM, CDR2 ANQGSEA. The junction had 4 bases not matched to a gene; V was cut back by 7 bases and J by 1 base.

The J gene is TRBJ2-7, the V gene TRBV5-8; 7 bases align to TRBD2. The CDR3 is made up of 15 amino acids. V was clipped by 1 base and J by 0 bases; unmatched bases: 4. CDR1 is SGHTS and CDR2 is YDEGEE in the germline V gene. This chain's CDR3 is CASSLMGGFSYEQYF. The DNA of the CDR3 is TGTGCCAGCAGCTTGATGGGGGGGTTCTCCTACGAGCAGTACTTC.

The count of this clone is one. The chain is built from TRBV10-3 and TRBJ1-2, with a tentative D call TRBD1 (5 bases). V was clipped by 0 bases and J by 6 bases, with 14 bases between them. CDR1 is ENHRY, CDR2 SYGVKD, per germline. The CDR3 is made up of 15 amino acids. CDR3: CAISESVQGLDGYTF. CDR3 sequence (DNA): TGTGCCATCAGTGAGTCAGTCCAGGGTCTCGATGGCTACACCTTC.

The CDR3 DNA reads TGTGCCAGCAGCAACCTAGCGGGCCCCTACGAGCAGTACTTC. It encodes CASSNLAGPYEQYF. The genes are TRBV14 and TRBJ2-7, with TRBD2 matching 8 bases. Germline V gives CDR1 SGHDN, CDR2 FVKESK. The CDR3 is 14 amino acids. Losses at the gene ends were 5 bases for V and 2 bases for J; bases not matched to a gene: 5.

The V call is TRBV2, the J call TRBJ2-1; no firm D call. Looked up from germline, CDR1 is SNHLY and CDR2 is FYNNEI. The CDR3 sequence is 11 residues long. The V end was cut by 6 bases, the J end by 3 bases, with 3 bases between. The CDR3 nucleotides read TGTGCCAGCAGCGTCTACAATGAGCAGTTCTTC. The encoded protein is CASSVYNEQFF.

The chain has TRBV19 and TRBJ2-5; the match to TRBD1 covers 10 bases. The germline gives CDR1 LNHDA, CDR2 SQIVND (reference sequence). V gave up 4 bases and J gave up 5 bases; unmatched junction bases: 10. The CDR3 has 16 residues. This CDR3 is CASSKRQGAPGETQYF. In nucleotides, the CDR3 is TGTGCCAGTAGTAAGAGACAGGGGGCGCCTGGGGAGACCCAGTACTTC. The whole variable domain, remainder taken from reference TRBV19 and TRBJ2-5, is DGGITQSPKYLFRKEGQNVTLSCEQNLNHDAMYWYRQDPGQGLRLIYYSQIVNDFQKGDIAEGYSVSREKKESFPLTVTSAQKNPTAFYLCASSKRQGAPGETQYFGPGTRLLVL.

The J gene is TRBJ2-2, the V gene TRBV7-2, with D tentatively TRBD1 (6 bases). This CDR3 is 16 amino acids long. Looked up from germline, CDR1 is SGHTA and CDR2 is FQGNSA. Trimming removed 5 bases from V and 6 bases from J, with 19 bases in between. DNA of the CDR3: TGTGCCAGCAGCGCAAACGGACCAGGGGTAGCCGGGGAGCTGTTTTTT. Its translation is CASSANGPGVAGELFF. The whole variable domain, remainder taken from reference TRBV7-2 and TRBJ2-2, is GAGVSQSPSNKVTEKGKDVELRCDPISGHTALYWYRQSLGQGLEFLIYFQGNSAPDKSGLPSDRFSAERTGGSVSTLTIQRTQQEDSAVYLCASSANGPGVAGELFFGEGSRLTVL.

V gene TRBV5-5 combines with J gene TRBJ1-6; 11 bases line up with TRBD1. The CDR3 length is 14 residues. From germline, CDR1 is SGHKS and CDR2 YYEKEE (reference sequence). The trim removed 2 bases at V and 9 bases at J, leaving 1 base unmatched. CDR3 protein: CASSLGTGGSPLHF. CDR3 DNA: TGTGCCAGCAGCTTAGGGACAGGGGGTTCACCCCTCCACTTT.

The CDR3 is CASSESGLADGTGELFF. The CDR3 DNA follows: TGCGCCAGCAGTGAGTCGGGACTAGCGGATGGGACCGGGGAGCTGTTTTTT. The genes are TRBV10-1 and TRBJ2-2; 11 nucleotides match TRBD2. The CDR3 has 17 residues. J gave up 5 bases and V 0 bases, and 5 bases lay outside the gene matches. Germline CDR1 WNHNN, CDR2 SYGVQD (reference sequence).

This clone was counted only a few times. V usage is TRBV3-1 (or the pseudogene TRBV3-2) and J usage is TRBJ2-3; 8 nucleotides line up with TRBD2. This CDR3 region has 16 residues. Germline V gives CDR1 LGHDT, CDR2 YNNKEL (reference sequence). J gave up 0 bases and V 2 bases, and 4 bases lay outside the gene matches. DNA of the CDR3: TGTGCCAGCAGCCAACCCAGCGGGGGAAGCACAGATACGCAGTATTTT. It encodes CASSQPSGGSTDTQYF.

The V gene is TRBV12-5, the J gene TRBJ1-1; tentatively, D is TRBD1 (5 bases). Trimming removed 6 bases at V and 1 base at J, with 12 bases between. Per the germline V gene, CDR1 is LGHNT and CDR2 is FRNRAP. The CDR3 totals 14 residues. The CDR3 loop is CASGRRQGNTEAFF. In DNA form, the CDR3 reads TGTGCTAGTGGCCGCCGCCAGGGGAACACTGAAGCTTTCTTT.